The rows below give T cell receptor beta chains drawn from one sample of a study of post-analysis software for immune sequencing data. Using its own MiXCR run on the PCR reads, TCRdb lists one record per CDR3 protein. In the table there are about 500,000 distinct CDR3 sequences, under 55% of which are singletons. Material for sequencing was blood. These receptors all come from a girl aged 5-17 years with multiple sclerosis. Each CDR3 is given with its conserved first and last residue. D genes are given only for firm matches. Clone size, where shown, is once, few, many, or a class for clones that have expanded.

v_call,clone_size,j_call,d_call,cdr3_length,cdr3_aa,cdr3_nt
TRBV7-2,NA,TRBJ2-1,NA,13,CASTRDLYNEQFF,TGTGCCAGCACCAGGGACTTGTACAATGAGCAGTTCTTC
TRBV5-5,few,TRBJ2-1,TRBD2,20,CASSLGPGGSSGRARNEQFF,TGTGCCAGCAGCTTGGGTCCGGGGGGCTCTAGCGGGAGGGCCAGAAATGAGCAGTTCTTC
TRBV28,NA,TRBJ1-1,NA,20,CASSFRGLRDPAAVNTEAFF,TGTGCCAGCAGTTTTAGGGGGTTACGGGACCCGGCGGCTGTGAACACTGAAGCTTTCTTT
TRBV7-3,few,TRBJ2-1,TRBD2,20,CASSLGMTSGRRPAYNEQFF,TGTGCCAGCAGCTTGGGCATGACTAGCGGGAGGCGGCCAGCTTACAATGAGCAGTTCTTC
TRBV6-6,NA,TRBJ1-5,NA,13,CASTQGLDQPQHF,TGTGCCAGCACTCAGGGACTGGATCAGCCCCAGCATTTT
TRBV7-3,few,TRBJ2-7,TRBD2,15,CASSLTGLENYEQYF,TGTGCCAGCAGCTTAACGGGACTAGAAAACTACGAGCAGTACTTC
TRBV28,NA,TRBJ2-7,NA,14,CASSFETIGSEQYF,TGTGCCAGCTCCTTCGAGACTATCGGCTCCGAGCAGTACTTC
TRBV7-6,NA,TRBJ1-2,NA,16,CASSPEIRGRNYGYTF,TGTGCCAGCAGCCCAGAGATTAGGGGGAGAAACTATGGCTACACCTTC
TRBV28,NA,TRBJ2-7,NA,16,CASSPTRRRASYEQYF,TGTGCCAGCAGTCCGACCCGTAGACGGGCATCCTACGAGCAGTACTTC
TRBV7-8,few,TRBJ2-5,NA,17,CASSLERGGTDQETQYF,TGTGCCAGCAGCTTAGAGCGTGGAGGTACAGACCAAGAGACCCAGTACTTC
TRBV28,NA,TRBJ2-7,NA,13,CASRIDTQETQYF,TGTGCCAGCAGAATTGACACGCAAGAGACACAGTACTTC
TRBV5-1,NA,TRBJ1-1,TRBD1,13,CASSLGGQGRSFF,TGCGCCAGCAGCTTGGGAGGACAGGGGAGGTCTTTCTTT
TRBV27,few,TRBJ2-5,NA,17,CASSLTPYRGEGETQYF,TGTGCCAGCAGTTTAACCCCTTACAGGGGGGAGGGAGAGACCCAGTACTTC
TRBV5-1,NA,TRBJ2-1,NA,13,CASMIDSHNEQFF,TGCGCCAGCATGATCGATTCTCACAATGAGCAGTTCTTC
TRBV4-1,few,TRBJ2-1,NA,18,CASSPGRVGTLGYNEQFF,TGCGCCAGCAGCCCGGGACGGGTGGGCACGCTCGGCTACAATGAGCAGTTCTTC
TRBV20-1,NA,TRBJ1-2,TRBD1,15,CSARETGTAPYGYTF,TGCAGTGCTAGAGAAACCGGGACAGCTCCCTATGGCTACACCTTC